One and the same sample provided the 25 T cell receptor beta chains below, sequenced in a study of OX40 agonist ivuxolimab in advanced cancers. TCRdb's copy holds only in-frame clones and misses some; the assay was immunoSEQ multiplex PCR. Here the sample spans around 61,000 clones, 82% being singletons. The material sequenced was CD4+ or CD8+ T cells sorted from blood, taken in a trial of the OX40 agonist ivuxolimab. The receptors were gathered from an adult with an advanced solid tumor such as melanoma, head and neck, liver or kidney cancer.

The chain combines TRBV10-3 with TRBJ1-5; 8 bases map to TRBD1. Germline CDR1 and CDR2: ENHRY and SYGVKD. V lost 10 bases to trimming and J lost 4 bases; unmatched junction nucleotides: 6. The CDR3 has 13 amino acids. In nucleotides, the CDR3 is TGTGCCACCATGGACAGGGCTAATCAGCCCCAGCATTTT. Translating gives CATMDRANQPQHF.

The V and J genes are TRBV6-4 and TRBJ2-1; tentative D call: TRBD2 (6 bases). The CDR3 has 13 amino acids. The V gene lost 2 bases and the J gene lost 11 bases, with 13 bases spanning the gap. Germline CDR1 is MRHNA and CDR2 is SNTAGT. The CDR3 nucleotides read TGTGCCAGCAGTGACATAGCTAGCGAGAAGCAGTTCTTC. It specifies CASSDIASEKQFF.

For the CDR3, the DNA is TGTGCCAGCAGCTTAGTTAGCGGGAGCGGTGATACGCAGTATTTT. Translation: CASSLVSGSGDTQYF. The chain has TRBV7-9 and TRBJ2-3; TRBD2 agrees at 9 bases. This CDR3 region has 15 residues. J lost 6 bases, V lost 1 base, and 5 bases had no gene match. Germline V gene data show CDR1 as SEHNR and CDR2 as FQNEAQ (reference sequence).

The CDR3 region has the DNA TGTGCCAGCAGTTACTATCCGGGACAGGGACGTGGCTACACCTTC. Encoded protein: CASSYYPGQGRGYTF. This chain connects TRBV6-6 to TRBJ1-2; 9 bases are a match to TRBD1. CDR3 size: 15 residues. The germline gives CDR1 MNHNY, CDR2 SVGAGI (reference sequence). After removal of 1 base from V and 7 bases from J, the junction contained 7 bases not matched to a gene.

This clone was counted between two and nine times. The chain combines TRBV18 with TRBJ2-3; TRBD1 or TRBD2 may be the D gene (5 bases each). The CDR3 spans 14 residues. With 2 bases removed from V and 4 bases from J, the gap between germline ends came to 10 bases. CDR1 and CDR2 (germline): KGHSH, LQKENI. The DNA of the CDR3 is TGTGCCAGCTCACCAAGTGGGACGGCAGATACGCAGTATTTT. This encodes CASSPSGTADTQYF. Full variable domain (missing parts from reference TRBV18 and TRBJ2-3): NAGVMQNPRHLVRRRGQEARLRCSPMKGHSHVYWYRQLPEEGLKFMVYLQKENIIDESGMPKERFSAEFPKEGPSILRIQQVVRGDSAAYFCASSPSGTADTQYFGPGTRLTVL.

The chain carries TRBV11-2 and TRBJ2-1; unclear D gene. This CDR3 region has 14 residues. Germline assignment: CDR1 SGHAT and CDR2 FQNNGV. V dropped 5 bases and J dropped 0 bases, with 8 bases sitting between them. Written as DNA, the CDR3 is TGTGCCAGCAGCGCCTCGGGCTCCTACAATGAGCAGTTCTTC. Translated, it gives CASSASGSYNEQFF. Full variable domain (outside the CDR3, taken from reference TRBV11-2 and TRBJ2-1): EAGVAQSPRYKIIEKRQSVAFWCNPISGHATLYWYQQILGQGPKLLIQFQNNGVVDDSQLPKDRFSAERLKGVDSTLKIQPAKLEDSAVYLCASSASGSYNEQFFGPGTRLTVL.

The chain recombines TRBV19 with TRBJ2-7; 7 bases align to TRBD2. The J segment lost 2 bases and the V segment lost 10 bases, leaving 11 bases of the junction unmatched. Germline lookup yields CDR1 LNHDA and CDR2 SQIVND (reference sequence). The CDR3 runs 14 residues. CDR3: CATAAGTTAYEQYF. The DNA for the CDR3 is TGTGCCACCGCAGCAGGGACTACAGCCTACGAGCAGTACTTC.

The chain joins TRBV28 to TRBJ2-4; 9 bases fit TRBD1. With 6 bases clipped from V and 0 bases from J, the junction kept 9 bases outside the gene matches. CDR3 size: 17 residues. The V gene's germline CDR1 is MDHEN and CDR2 SYDVKM. CDR3 nucleotide sequence: TGTGCCAGCAGCCCGGGGACAGGGCAACTAGCCAAAAACATTCAGTACTTC. This gives the protein CASSPGTGQLAKNIQYF.

The gene calls are TRBV28 and TRBJ2-7; no clear D. CDR1 is MDHEN, CDR2 SYDVKM, per germline. The CDR3 is 16 residues long. Trimming left V 3 bases short and J 0 bases short, with 15 bases between. The CDR3 loop is CASSLPLTVDSYEQYF. DNA of the CDR3: TGTGCCAGCAGTTTGCCCTTAACAGTCGACTCCTACGAGCAGTACTTC.

V gene TRBV30 combines with J gene TRBJ1-2, with 9 bases matching TRBD1. CDR1 and CDR2 (germline): GTSNPN, SVGIG (reference sequence). This CDR3 is 14 amino acids long. Trimming took 4 bases from V and 8 from J; bases not matched to a gene: 11. DNA for the CDR3: TGTGCCTGGATACGGACAGGGGCTGTGGGCGGCTACACCTTC. It specifies CAWIRTGAVGGYTF.

The rearrangement uses TRBV7-9 and TRBJ1-2, with D tentatively TRBD1 (5 bases). The V end was cut by 5 bases, the J end by 7 bases, with 17 bases between. Germline CDR1 SEHNR, CDR2 FQNEAQ (reference sequence). The CDR3 has 14 residues. In DNA form, the CDR3 reads TGTGCCAGCAGCCTCCCTTCTCCGGGGGGTGGCTACACCTTC. Translated, it gives CASSLPSPGGGYTF. Filled out from reference TRBV7-9 and TRBJ1-2, the complete variable domain reads DTGVSQNPRHKITKRGQNVTFRCDPISEHNRLYWYRQTLGQGPEFLTYFQNEAQLEKSRLLSDRFSAERPKGSFSTLEIQRTEQGDSAMYLCASSLPSPGGGYTFGSGTRLTVV.

This clone was recorded only once. The V gene is TRBV15, the J gene TRBJ1-1; no definite D call. CDR3 length: 13 amino acids. V was cut by 0 bases and J by 5 bases, with 7 bases left in between. Looked up from germline, CDR1 is LNHNV and CDR2 is YYDKDF (reference sequence). CDR3 in DNA: TGTGCCACCAGCAGAGAGTTTGGGACTGAAGCTTTCTTT. This sequence encodes CATSREFGTEAFF.

The rearrangement uses TRBV5-4 and TRBJ1-2, with D unclear. Trimming shortened V by 5 bases and J by 4 bases, and 21 bases separated the two germline ends. This CDR3 is built from 16 residues. Germline V gene lookup returns CDR1 SGHNT and CDR2 YYREEE (reference sequence). CDR3 in DNA: TGTGCCAGCAGTTCATTTCAATATAGCAGTCCCTATGGCTACACCTTC. Translated: CASSSFQYSSPYGYTF. The full variable domain, completed using reference TRBV5-4 and TRBJ1-2, is ETGVTQSPTHLIKTRGQQVTLRCSSQSGHNTVSWYQQALGQGPQFIFQYYREEENGRGNFPPRFSGLQFPNYSSELNVNALELDDSALYLCASSSFQYSSPYGYTFGSGTRLTVV.

This clone turned up a few times. The V and J genes are TRBV4-2 and TRBJ1-4, with a possible D match to TRBD1 (5 bases). The V end was cut by 0 bases, the J end by 8 bases, with 10 bases between. The CDR3 loop spans 14 amino acids. Germline CDR1 and CDR2: LGHNA and YNFKEQ. The CDR3 loop reads CASSQERGGEKLFF. In DNA form, the CDR3 reads TGTGCCAGCAGCCAAGAAAGGGGAGGCGAAAAACTGTTTTTT.

The chain combines TRBV5-6 with TRBJ2-7; D gene unclear. The CDR3 length is 12 residues. The V and J ends lost 0 bases and 3 bases respectively, with 4 bases between them. Per the germline V gene, CDR1 is SGHDT and CDR2 is YYEEEE. CDR3 amino acids: CASSLGLYEQYF. In DNA, the CDR3 is TGTGCCAGCAGCTTGGGTCTCTACGAGCAGTACTTC.

This clone has only one observation. J is TRBJ1-1 and V is TRBV9; tentatively, D is TRBD1 (5 bases). V was cut by 4 bases and J by 4 bases, with 14 bases left in between. The CDR3 has 14 amino acids. Germline V gene lookup returns CDR1 SGDLS and CDR2 YYNGEE. The CDR3 region has the DNA TGTGCCAGCAGCCCCCAAGTCGGGGGCACTGAAGCTTTCTTT. It translates to CASSPQVGGTEAFF.

Points on this clone: Other DNA variants within this sample encode the same CDR3. The V gene is TRBV5-1, the J gene TRBJ2-3; no firm D call. This CDR3 comprises 14 residues. With 0 bases removed from V and 0 bases from J, the gap between germline ends came to 5 bases. Germline loops: CDR1 SGHRS, CDR2 YFSETQ. In DNA form, the CDR3 reads TGCGCCAGCAGCTTGGCAACTAGCACAGATACGCAGTATTTT. This sequence encodes CASSLATSTDTQYF.

This chain connects TRBV5-4 to TRBJ1-1; D possibly corresponds to TRBD1 (6 bases). Germline CDR1 is SGHNT and CDR2 is YYREEE (reference sequence). The CDR3 contains 12 residues. V lost 4 bases, J lost 7 bases, and 11 bases lay in between. For the CDR3, the DNA is TGTGCCAGCAGCCTAGGACAGTTTGAAGCTTTCTTT. Its protein is CASSLGQFEAFF.

V is TRBV30 and J is TRBJ1-3, with D unresolved. V was cut by 0 bases and J by 4 bases, with 13 bases left in between. This CDR3 region has 15 residues. Germline CDR1 reads GTSNPN; CDR2 reads SVGIG (reference sequence). In DNA, the CDR3 is TGTGCCTGGAGTGTGGAACGGCGGGAAGGAAACACCATATATTTT. Its protein product is CAWSVERREGNTIYF.

V gene TRBV14 combines with J gene TRBJ1-4; D unresolved. Germline CDR1 reads SGHDN; CDR2 reads FVKESK. The CDR3 is 14 amino acids. V was pared by 0 bases and J by 4 bases, with 6 bases between. The CDR3 DNA follows: TGTGCCAGCAGCCAAGAGAGAGTTAATGAAAAACTGTTTTTT. Translating gives CASSQERVNEKLFF.

The rearrangement links TRBV6-6 to TRBJ2-2; 7 positions agree with TRBD2. V trimming: 2 bases; J trimming: 5 bases; junction bases outside the gene matches: 8. Germline lookup yields CDR1 MNHNY and CDR2 SVGAGI (reference sequence). There are 16 residues in the CDR3. The CDR3 is CASSYRDSRETGELFF. The CDR3 DNA reads as TGTGCCAGCAGTTACCGGGACTCGCGGGAGACCGGGGAGCTGTTTTTT.

This chain links TRBV27 with TRBJ2-3, with 8 bases aligning to TRBD2. Trimming took 3 bases from V and 3 from J; bases not matched to a gene: 11. The CDR3 runs 17 residues. CDR1 is MNHEY, CDR2 SMNVEV, per germline (reference sequence). The CDR3 DNA reads as TGTGCCAGCAGTTTCCCCCCCCCGCGGGAGGAAACAGATACGCAGTATTTT. As protein: CASSFPPPREETDTQYF.

This clone was seen once. The chain is built from TRBV11-2 and TRBJ2-2; 7 nucleotides align to TRBD2. CDR3 length equals 14 residues. The germline gives CDR1 SGHAT, CDR2 FQNNGV. Trimming removed 5 bases from V and 3 bases from J; junction bases left unmatched: 3. The CDR3 coding sequence is TGTGCCAGCAGCCTAGCGGAATACACCGGGGAGCTGTTTTTT. This codes for CASSLAEYTGELFF.

The rearrangement links TRBV5-1 to TRBJ2-3; 12 positions match TRBD2. The V gene's germline CDR1 is SGHRS and CDR2 YFSETQ. This CDR3 comprises 16 residues. With V trimmed by 3 bases and J by 2 bases, 4 bases remained unmatched. The CDR3 coding sequence is TGCGCCAGCAGCTCGGGACTAGCGGGCATCACAGATACGCAGTATTTT. Protein product: CASSSGLAGITDTQYF.

This clone showed up just once. This chain connects TRBV5-5 to TRBJ2-2; TRBD1 matches at 10 bases. V trimming: 2 bases; J trimming: 3 bases; junction bases outside the gene matches: 7. Germline-derived CDR1 and CDR2 are SGHKS and YYEKEE (reference sequence). This CDR3 is built from 17 residues. CDR3 region: CASSFIGQGVYTGELFF. The CDR3, as DNA: TGTGCCAGCAGCTTTATCGGACAGGGGGTATACACCGGGGAGCTGTTTTTT.